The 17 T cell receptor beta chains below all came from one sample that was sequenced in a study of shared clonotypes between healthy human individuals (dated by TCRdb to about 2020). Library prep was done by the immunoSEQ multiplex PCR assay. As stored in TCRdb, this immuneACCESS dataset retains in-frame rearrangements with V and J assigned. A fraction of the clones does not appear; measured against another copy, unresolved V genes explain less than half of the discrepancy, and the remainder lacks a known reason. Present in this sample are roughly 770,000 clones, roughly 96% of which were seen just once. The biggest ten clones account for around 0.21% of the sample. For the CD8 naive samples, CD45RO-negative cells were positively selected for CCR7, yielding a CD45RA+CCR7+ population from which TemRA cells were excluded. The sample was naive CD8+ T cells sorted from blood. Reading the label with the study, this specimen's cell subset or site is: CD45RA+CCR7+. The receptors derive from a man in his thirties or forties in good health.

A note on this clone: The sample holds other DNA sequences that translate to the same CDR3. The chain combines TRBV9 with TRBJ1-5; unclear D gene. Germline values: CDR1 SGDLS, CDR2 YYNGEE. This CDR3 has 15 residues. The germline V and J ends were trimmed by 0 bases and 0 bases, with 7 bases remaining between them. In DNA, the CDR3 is TGTGCCAGCAGCGTAGGAGGTAATAGCAATCAGCCCCAGCATTTT. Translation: CASSVGGNSNQPQHF.

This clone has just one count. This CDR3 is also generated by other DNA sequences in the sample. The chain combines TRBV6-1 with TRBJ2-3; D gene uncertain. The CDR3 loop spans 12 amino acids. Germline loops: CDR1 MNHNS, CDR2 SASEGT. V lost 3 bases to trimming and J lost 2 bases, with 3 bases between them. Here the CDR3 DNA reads TGTGCCAGCAGTGAGGACACAGATACGCAGTATTTT. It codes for CASSEDTDTQYF.

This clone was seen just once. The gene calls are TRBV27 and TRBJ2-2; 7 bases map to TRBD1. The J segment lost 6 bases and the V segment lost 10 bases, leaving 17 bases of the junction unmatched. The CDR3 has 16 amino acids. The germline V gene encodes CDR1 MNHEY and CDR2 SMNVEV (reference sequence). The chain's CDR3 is CATSLVGTEGAGELFF. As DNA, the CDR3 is TGTGCCACCTCGTTGGTCGGGACAGAGGGGGCCGGGGAGCTGTTTTTT.

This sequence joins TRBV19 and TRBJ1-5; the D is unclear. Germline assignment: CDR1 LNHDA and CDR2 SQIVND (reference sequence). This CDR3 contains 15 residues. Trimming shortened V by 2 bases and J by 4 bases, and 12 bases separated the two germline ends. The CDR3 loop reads CASSIPRTKNQPQHF. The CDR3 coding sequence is TGTGCCAGTAGTATACCCAGGACTAAAAATCAGCCCCAGCATTTT.

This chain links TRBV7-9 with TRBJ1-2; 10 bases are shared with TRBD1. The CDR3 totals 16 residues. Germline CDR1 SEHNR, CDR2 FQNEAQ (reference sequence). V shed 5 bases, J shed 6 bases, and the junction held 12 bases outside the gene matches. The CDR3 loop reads CASSHPVGQGTDGYTF. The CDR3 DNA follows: TGTGCCAGCAGCCATCCAGTGGGACAGGGGACAGATGGCTACACCTTC.

As DNA, the CDR3 is TGTGCCAGCGGGGACGGGACTAGCGGGACCAATGAGCAGTTCTTC. This codes for CASGDGTSGTNEQFF. The chain combines TRBV27 with TRBJ2-1; 13 nucleotides line up with TRBD2. The CDR3 extends over 15 amino acids. Germline lookup yields CDR1 MNHEY and CDR2 SMNVEV (reference sequence). The V and J ends lost 8 bases and 6 bases, in that order; junction bases with no gene match: 7.

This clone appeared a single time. This CDR3 reads CASSFAGPYEQYF. The CDR3 nucleotides read TGTGCCAGCAGCTTCGCCGGCCCCTACGAGCAGTACTTC. The chain recombines TRBV7-2 with TRBJ2-7; no reliable D call. The CDR3 spans 13 residues. V lost 3 bases and J 2 bases, leaving 8 bases between the germline ends. The germline CDR1 and CDR2 sequences are SGHTA and FQGNSA.

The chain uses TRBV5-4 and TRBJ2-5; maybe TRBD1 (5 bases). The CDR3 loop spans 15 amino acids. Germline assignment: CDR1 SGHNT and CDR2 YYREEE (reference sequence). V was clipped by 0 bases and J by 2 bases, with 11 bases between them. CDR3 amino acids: CASSLVTGLQETQYF. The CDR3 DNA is TGTGCCAGCAGCTTGGTAACAGGCCTGCAAGAGACCCAGTACTTC.

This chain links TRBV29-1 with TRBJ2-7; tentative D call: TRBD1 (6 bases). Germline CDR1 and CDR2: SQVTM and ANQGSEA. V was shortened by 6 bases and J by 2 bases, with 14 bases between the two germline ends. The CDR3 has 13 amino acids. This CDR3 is CSVTGTNTYEQYF. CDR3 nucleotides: TGCAGCGTAACCGGGACAAACACCTACGAGCAGTACTTC.

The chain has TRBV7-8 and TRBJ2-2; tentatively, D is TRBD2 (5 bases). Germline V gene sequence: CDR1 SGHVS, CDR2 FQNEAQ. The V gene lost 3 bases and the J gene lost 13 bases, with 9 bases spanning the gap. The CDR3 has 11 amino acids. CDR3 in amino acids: CASSFRRGLFF. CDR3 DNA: TGTGCCAGCAGCTTCCGTCGGGGGCTGTTTTTT.

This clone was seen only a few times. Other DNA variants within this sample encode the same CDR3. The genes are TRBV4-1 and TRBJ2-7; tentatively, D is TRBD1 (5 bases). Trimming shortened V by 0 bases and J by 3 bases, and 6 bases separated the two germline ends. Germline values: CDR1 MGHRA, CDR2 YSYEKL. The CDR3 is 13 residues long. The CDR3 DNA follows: TGCGCCAGCAGCCAAGATAGGGGCTACGAGCAGTACTTC. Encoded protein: CASSQDRGYEQYF.

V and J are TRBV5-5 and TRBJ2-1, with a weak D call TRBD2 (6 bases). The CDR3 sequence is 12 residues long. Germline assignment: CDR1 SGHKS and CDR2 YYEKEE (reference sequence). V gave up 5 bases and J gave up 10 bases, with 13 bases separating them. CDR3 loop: CASRWPAGEQFF. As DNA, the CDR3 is TGTGCCAGCAGGTGGCCGGCGGGGGAGCAGTTCTTC.

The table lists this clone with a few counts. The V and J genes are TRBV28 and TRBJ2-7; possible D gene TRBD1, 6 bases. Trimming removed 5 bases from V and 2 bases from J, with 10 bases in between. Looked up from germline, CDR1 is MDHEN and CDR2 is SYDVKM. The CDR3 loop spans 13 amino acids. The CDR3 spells CASSPRTAYEQYF. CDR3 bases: TGTGCCAGCAGTCCGAGGACAGCCTACGAGCAGTACTTC.

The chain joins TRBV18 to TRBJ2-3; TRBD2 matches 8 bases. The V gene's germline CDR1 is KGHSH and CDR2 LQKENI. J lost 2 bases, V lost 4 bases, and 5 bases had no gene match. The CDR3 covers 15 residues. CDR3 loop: CASSRTLADTDTQYF. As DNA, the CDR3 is TGTGCCAGCTCACGCACACTAGCGGACACAGATACGCAGTATTTT.

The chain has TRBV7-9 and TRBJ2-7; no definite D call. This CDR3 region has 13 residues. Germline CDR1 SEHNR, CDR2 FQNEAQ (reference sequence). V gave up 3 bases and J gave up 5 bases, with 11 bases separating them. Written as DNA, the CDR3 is TGTGCCAGCAGCTTTGGGGATTCGGACGAGCAGTACTTC. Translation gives CASSFGDSDEQYF.

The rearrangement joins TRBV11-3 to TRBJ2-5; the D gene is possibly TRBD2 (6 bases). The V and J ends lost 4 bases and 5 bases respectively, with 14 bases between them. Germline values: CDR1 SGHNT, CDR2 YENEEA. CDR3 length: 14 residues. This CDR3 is CASSSRTSGETQYF. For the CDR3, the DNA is TGTGCCAGCAGCTCACGGACAAGCGGGGAGACCCAGTACTTC.

The CDR3 nucleotides are TGTGCCAGCAGTGGGAACGTACCGGGACTAACTAGAGAGACCCAGTACTTC. As protein: CASSGNVPGLTRETQYF. The chain is built from TRBV2 and TRBJ2-5, with TRBD2 identical over 7 bases. This CDR3 comprises 17 residues. J lost 4 bases, V lost 4 bases, and 15 bases had no gene match. Germline loops: CDR1 SNHLY, CDR2 FYNNEI.